This T cell receptor beta chain was found in a study of monozygotic twins with inflammatory bowel disease. On this clonotype itself: Antigen specificity is unknown.

CDR3 size: 16 residues. Germline V gene lookup returns CDR1 SEHNR and CDR2 FQNEAQ (reference sequence). With the 5' RACE reads reprocessed, TCRdb shows one record per CDR3 protein and no DNA. The sample has hundreds of thousands of distinct CDR3 sequences. The study's findings and limits: Immunosuppressive treatment differences may have increased patient repertoire variability. TCRbeta inverse Simpson diversity was decreased in IBD patients versus healthy co-twins. Similarity of repertoires did not differ between concordant and discordant twins, possibly from limited power.

Whole blood that had not undergone T cell sorting provided the isolated total RNA. This receptor was obtained from a human donor with ulcerative colitis or Crohn's disease, or a healthy co-twin of an affected twin (not recorded which). Sequencing was done on a sample of blood. The chain joins TRBV7-9 to TRBJ2-3; the D call from TCRdb, TRBD1, cannot be confirmed without DNA. The chain's CDR3 is CASSEPGPLFTDTQYF.